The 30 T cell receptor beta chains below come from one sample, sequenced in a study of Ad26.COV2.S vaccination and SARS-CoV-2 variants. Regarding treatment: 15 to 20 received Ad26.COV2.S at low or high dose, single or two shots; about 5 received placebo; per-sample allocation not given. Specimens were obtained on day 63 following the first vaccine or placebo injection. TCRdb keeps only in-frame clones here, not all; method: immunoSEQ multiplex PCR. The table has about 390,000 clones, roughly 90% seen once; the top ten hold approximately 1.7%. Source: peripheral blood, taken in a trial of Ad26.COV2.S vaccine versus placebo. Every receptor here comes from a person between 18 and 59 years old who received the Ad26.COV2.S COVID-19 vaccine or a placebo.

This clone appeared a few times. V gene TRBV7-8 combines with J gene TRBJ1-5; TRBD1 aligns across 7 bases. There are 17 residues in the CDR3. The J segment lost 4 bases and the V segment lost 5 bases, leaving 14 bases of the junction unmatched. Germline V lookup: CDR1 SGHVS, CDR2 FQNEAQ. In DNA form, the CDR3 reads TGTGCCAGCAGCAGGGACCCCGGGACAGCAAAAAATCAGCCCCAGCATTTT. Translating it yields CASSRDPGTAKNQPQHF.

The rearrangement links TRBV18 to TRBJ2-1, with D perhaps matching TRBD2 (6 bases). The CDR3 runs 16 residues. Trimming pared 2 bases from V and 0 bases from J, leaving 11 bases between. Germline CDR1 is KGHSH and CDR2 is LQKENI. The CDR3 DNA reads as TGTGCCAGCTCACCAGCGGGGCAGTACTCCTACAATGAGCAGTTCTTC. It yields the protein CASSPAGQYSYNEQFF.

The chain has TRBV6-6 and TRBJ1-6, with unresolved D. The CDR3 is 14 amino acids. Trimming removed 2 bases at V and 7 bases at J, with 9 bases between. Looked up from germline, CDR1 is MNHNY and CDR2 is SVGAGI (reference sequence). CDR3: CASSYEVPNSPLHF. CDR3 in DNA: TGTGCCAGCAGTTACGAGGTCCCCAATTCACCCCTCCACTTT.

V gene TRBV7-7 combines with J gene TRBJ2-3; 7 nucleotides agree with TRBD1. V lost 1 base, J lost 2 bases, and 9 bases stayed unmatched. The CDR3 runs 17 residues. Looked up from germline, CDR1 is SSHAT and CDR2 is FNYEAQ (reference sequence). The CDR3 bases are TGTGCCAGCAGCTTAGTCCAACAGGGGCCTTTCACAGATACGCAGTATTTT. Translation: CASSLVQQGPFTDTQYF.

CDR3 DNA sequence: TGTGCCAGCAGCTTAAGTGCCAGATTAAACTATGGCTACACCTTC. Amino acid sequence: CASSLSARLNYGYTF. The chain employs TRBV7-9 and TRBJ1-2, with unresolved D. In germline, CDR1 is SEHNR, CDR2 FQNEAQ (reference sequence). CDR3 size: 15 residues. V gave up 2 bases and J gave up 2 bases, with 12 bases separating them.

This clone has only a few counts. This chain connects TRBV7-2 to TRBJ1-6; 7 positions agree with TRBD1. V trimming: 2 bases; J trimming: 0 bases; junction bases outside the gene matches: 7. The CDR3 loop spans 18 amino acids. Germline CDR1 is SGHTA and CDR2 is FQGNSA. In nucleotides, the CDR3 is TGTGCCAGCAGCTTACCGGCAGGGGGGAGCTCCTATAATTCACCCCTCCACTTT. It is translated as CASSLPAGGSSYNSPLHF.

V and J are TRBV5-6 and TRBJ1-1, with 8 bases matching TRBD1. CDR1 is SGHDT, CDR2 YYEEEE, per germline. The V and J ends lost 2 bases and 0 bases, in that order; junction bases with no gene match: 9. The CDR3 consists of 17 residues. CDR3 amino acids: CASSLPGTGWMNTEAFF. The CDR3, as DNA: TGTGCCAGCAGCTTACCCGGGACAGGATGGATGAACACTGAAGCTTTCTTT.

The CDR3 region has the DNA TGTGCCAGCAGAAACCTAGGGCAGGGGGGCACTGAAGCTTTCTTT. Translation gives CASRNLGQGGTEAFF. This sequence joins TRBV6-5 and TRBJ1-1, with 7 bases fitting TRBD1. Looked up from germline, CDR1 is MNHEY and CDR2 is SVGAGI. Unmatched junction bases numbered 11, after V lost 6 bases and J lost 4 bases. The CDR3 consists of 15 residues.

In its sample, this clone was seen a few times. The CDR3: CASTRGTGSEETQYF. CDR3 bases: TGTGCCAGCACCAGGGGGACAGGGTCGGAGGAGACCCAGTACTTC. The chain is built from TRBV9 and TRBJ2-5; 9 bases are a match to TRBD1. Trimming at V came to 6 bases and at J to 5 bases, leaving 11 bases not matched to a gene. The CDR3 runs to 15 residues. In germline, CDR1 is SGDLS, CDR2 YYNGEE.

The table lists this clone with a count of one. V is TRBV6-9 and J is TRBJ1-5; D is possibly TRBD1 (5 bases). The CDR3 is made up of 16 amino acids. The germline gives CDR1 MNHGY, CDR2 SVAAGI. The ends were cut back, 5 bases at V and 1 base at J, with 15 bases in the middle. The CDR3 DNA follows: TGTGCCAGCAGTGATCCGTCGGGGGACAGCAATCAGCCCCAGCATTTT. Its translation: CASSDPSGDSNQPQHF.

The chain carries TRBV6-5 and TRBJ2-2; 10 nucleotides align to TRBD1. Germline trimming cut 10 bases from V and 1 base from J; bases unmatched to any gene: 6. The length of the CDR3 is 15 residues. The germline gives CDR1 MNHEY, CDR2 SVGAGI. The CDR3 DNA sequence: TGTGCCACTACATGGGACAGGGGGAACACCGGGGAGCTGTTTTTT. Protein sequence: CATTWDRGNTGELFF.

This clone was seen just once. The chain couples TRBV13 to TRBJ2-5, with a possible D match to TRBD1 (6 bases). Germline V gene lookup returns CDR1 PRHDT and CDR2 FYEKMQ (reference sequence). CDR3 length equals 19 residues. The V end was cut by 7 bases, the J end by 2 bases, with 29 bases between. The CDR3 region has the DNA TGTGCCAGCACCCCGTTTAGTAGGCAGGGGAATTCCCTTCAAGAGACCCAGTACTTC. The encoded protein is CASTPFSRQGNSLQETQYF.

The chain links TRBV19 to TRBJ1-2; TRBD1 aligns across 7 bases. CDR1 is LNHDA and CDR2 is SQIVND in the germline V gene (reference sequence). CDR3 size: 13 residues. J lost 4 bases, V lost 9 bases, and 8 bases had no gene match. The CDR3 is CASNPGTAYGYTF. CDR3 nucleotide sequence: TGTGCCAGCAACCCCGGGACAGCCTATGGCTACACCTTC.

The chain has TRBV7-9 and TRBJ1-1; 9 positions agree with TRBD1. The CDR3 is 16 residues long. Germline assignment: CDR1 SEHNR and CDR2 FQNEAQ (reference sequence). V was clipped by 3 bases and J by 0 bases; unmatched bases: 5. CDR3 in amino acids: CASSFTGGYMNTEAFF. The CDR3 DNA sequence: TGTGCCAGCAGCTTCACAGGGGGCTACATGAACACTGAAGCTTTCTTT.

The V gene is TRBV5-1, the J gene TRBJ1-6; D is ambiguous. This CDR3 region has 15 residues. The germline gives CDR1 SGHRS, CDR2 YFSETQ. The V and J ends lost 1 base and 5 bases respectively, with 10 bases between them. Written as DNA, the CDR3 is TGCGCCAGCAGCTTGCGGGCAGGTCATAATTCACCCCTCCACTTT. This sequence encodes CASSLRAGHNSPLHF.

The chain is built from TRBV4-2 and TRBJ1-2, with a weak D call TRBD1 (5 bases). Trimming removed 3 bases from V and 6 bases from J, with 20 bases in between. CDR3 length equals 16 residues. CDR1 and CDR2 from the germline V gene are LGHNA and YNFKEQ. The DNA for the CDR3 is TGTGCCAGCAGCCAGCTGCAGGGTTCTTACTGGGATGGCTACACCTTC. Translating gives CASSQLQGSYWDGYTF.

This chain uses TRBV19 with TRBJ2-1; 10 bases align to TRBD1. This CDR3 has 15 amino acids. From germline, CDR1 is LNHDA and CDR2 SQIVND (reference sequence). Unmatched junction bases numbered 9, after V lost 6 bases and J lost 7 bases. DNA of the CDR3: TGTGCCAGTAGACCGGGACAGGGGAAGAAGAATGAGCAGTTCTTC. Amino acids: CASRPGQGKKNEQFF.

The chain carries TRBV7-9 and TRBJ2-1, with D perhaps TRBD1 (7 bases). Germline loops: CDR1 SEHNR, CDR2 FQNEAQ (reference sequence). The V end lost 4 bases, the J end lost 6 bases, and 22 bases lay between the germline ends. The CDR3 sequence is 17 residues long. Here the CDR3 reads CASSWDSQGVASNEQFF. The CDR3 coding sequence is TGTGCCAGCAGCTGGGACTCTCAGGGGGTGGCGTCCAATGAGCAGTTCTTC.

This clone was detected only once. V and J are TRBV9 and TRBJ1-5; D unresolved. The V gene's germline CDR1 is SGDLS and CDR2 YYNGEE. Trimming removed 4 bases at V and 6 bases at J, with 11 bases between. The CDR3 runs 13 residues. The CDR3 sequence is CASSRISGQPQHF. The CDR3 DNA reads TGTGCCAGCAGCCGGATCTCGGGTCAGCCCCAGCATTTT.

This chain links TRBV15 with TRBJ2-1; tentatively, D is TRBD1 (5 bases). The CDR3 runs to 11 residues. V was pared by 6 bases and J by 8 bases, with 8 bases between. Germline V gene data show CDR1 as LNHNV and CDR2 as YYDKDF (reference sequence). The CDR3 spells CATRAGYEQFF. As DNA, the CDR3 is TGTGCCACCAGGGCAGGGTATGAGCAGTTCTTC.

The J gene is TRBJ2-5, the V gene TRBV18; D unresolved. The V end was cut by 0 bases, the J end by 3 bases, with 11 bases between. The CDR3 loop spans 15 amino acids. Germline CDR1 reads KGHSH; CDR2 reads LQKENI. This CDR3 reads CASSPPDGGKETQYF. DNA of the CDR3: TGTGCCAGCTCACCACCGGACGGTGGGAAAGAGACCCAGTACTTC.

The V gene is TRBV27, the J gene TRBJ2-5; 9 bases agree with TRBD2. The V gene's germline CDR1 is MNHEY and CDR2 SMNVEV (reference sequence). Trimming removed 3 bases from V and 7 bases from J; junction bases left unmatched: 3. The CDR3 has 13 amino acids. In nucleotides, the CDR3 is TGTGCCAGCAGTTTTGGCGGGGGGGGGACCCAGTACTTC. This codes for CASSFGGGGTQYF.

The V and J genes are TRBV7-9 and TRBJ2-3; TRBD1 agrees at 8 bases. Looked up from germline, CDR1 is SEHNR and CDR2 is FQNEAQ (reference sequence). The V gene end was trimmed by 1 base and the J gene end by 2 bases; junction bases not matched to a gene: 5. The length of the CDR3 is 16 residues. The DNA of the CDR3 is TGTGCCAGCAGCTTAGGACAGGGGTCCACCACAGATACGCAGTATTTT. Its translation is CASSLGQGSTTDTQYF. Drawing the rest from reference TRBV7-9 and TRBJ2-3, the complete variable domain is DTGVSQNPRHKITKRGQNVTFRCDPISEHNRLYWYRQTLGQGPEFLTYFQNEAQLEKSRLLSDRFSAERPKGSFSTLEIQRTEQGDSAMYLCASSLGQGSTTDTQYFGPGTRLTVL.

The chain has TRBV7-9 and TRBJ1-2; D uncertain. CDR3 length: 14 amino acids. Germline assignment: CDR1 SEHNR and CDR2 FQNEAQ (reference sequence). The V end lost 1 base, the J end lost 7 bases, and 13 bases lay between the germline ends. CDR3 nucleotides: TGTGCCAGCAGCTTAGACGGTCTGGTAGGTGGCTACACCTTC. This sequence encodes CASSLDGLVGGYTF. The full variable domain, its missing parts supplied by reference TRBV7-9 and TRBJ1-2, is DTGVSQNPRHKITKRGQNVTFRCDPISEHNRLYWYRQTLGQGPEFLTYFQNEAQLEKSRLLSDRFSAERPKGSFSTLEIQRTEQGDSAMYLCASSLDGLVGGYTFGSGTRLTVV.

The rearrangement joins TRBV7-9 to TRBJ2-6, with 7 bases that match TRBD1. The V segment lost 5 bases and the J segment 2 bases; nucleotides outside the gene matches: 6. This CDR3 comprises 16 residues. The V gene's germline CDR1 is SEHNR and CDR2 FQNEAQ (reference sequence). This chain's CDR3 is CASSRDSSPGANVLTF. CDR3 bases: TGTGCCAGCAGCCGGGACAGTTCCCCTGGGGCCAACGTCCTGACTTTC.

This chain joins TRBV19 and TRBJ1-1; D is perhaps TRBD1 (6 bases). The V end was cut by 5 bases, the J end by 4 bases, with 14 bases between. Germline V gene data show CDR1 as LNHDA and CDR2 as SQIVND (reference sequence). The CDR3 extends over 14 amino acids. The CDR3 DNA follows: TGTGCCAGTAGTTGGGACACCCGGGGCACTGAAGCTTTCTTT. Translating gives CASSWDTRGTEAFF.

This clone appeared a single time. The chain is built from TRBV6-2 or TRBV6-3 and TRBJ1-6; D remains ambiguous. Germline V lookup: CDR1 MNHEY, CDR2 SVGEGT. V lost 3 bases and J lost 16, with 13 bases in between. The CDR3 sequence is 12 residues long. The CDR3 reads CASSYLDRSLHF. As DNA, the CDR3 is TGTGCCAGCAGTTATCTGGACCGCAGTCTCCACTTT.

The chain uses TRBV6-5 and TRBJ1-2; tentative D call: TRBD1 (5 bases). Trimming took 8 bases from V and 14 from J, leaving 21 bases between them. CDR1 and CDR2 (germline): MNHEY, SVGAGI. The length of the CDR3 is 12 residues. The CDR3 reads CASGPGGKNLTF. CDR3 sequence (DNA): TGTGCCAGCGGGCCGGGGGGTAAAAATCTGACCTTC.

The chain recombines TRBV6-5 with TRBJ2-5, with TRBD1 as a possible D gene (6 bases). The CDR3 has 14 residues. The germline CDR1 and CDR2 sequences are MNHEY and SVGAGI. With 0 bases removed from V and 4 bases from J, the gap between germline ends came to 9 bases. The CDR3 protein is CASSYSGGAETQYF. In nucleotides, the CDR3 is TGTGCCAGCAGTTACTCAGGGGGAGCAGAGACCCAGTACTTC.

CDR3 region: CASSVLAGNTGELFF. CDR3 DNA sequence: TGTGCCAGCAGCGTCTTAGCGGGGAACACCGGGGAGCTGTTTTTT. The gene calls are TRBV9 and TRBJ2-2; 7 bases line up with TRBD2. The CDR3 sequence is 15 residues long. Germline CDR1 is SGDLS and CDR2 is YYNGEE. V dropped 2 bases and J dropped 1; count of bases not matched to a gene: 2.